The present TCR beta chain was sequenced within a study of T cell responses to AZD1222 COVID-19 vaccine. Method: immunoSEQ multiplex PCR; TCRdb's copy keeps in-frame clones and lacks some. The table lists about 180,000 clones, about 86% of them singletons, with 0.4% to 0.5% in the top ten. For this clone: Its antigen is unknown.

Study results and limitations: In a largely white British group with more females than males, clonal diversity was possibly underestimated.

The sample here was peripheral blood, taken on day 0 of AZD1222 vaccination. The receptor's source is an adult in good health.

DNA for the CDR3: TGTGCCAGCAGCATCAATGAGCAGTTCTTC. This codes for CASSINEQFF. The genes are TRBV12-3 or TRBV12-4 and TRBJ2-1, with unresolved D. Trimming cost V 6 bases and J 6 bases, with 3 bases left between them. CDR3 length: 10 amino acids.